The entry that follows covers one T cell receptor beta chain sequence. Its antigen is unknown. V lost 2 bases and J 4 bases, leaving 15 bases between the germline ends. The germline V gene encodes CDR1 SNHLY and CDR2 FYNNEI. This CDR3 region has 17 residues. Researchers ran the PCR with 60 Vbeta and 13 Jbeta primers. Only in-frame clones appear in the TCRdb table, and some are missing; sequencing was by immunoSEQ multiplex PCR. The repertoire holds 180,000 or so clones, roughly 80% seen once, with 2.5% to 4% in the top ten. These data originate in a study of cytomegalovirus exposure and HLA in healthy donors. Broader study findings: The authors enumerated some 160 TCR beta chains as linked to cytomegalovirus.

This TCR was recovered from a female donor in good health and CMV-seronegative. The V gene is TRBV2, the J gene TRBJ1-6; weak D call: TRBD1 (6 bases). Material: PBMCs. The CDR3 sequence is CASSELGDIRYNSPLHF. CDR3 sequence (DNA): TGTGCCAGCAGTGAACTGGGGGACATTAGGTATAATTCACCCCTCCACTTT.